The rows below give T cell receptor beta chains drawn from one sample of a study of CXCR3-negative and CXCR3-positive naive CD8 T cells. No DNA is given; TCRdb re-called the 5' RACE reads and lists each CDR3 protein once. This specimen shows 120,000 to 150,000 distinct CDR3 sequences; the ten leading clones hold 0.25% to 0.3%. Sequencing was performed on naive CXCR3+ CD8+ T cells from blood. Every receptor here comes from a human donor in good health. Some clones in this sample may be carry-over from other donors' samples. CDR3s include the opening cysteine and the closing phenylalanine or tryptophan.

j_call v_call cdr3_aa
TRBJ2-7 TRBV20-1 CSARDILGGDRRYEQYF
TRBJ2-4 TRBV29-1 CSVVPGIAKNIQYF
TRBJ2-7 TRBV7-9 CASSLVAGGAYEQYF
TRBJ2-1 TRBV5-5 CASSASSYNEQFF
TRBJ2-3 TRBV11-2 CASSSPGPYTDTQYF
TRBJ2-3 TRBV7-7 CASSPRLGLPGDGDTQYF
TRBJ2-1 TRBV27 CASSWRDQDEQFF
TRBJ2-7 TRBV7-9 CASSLALGQAYEQYF
TRBJ2-7 TRBV5-5 CASSLEVQGAYEQYF
TRBJ2-3 TRBV7-6 CASSRDDSTDTQYF
TRBJ2-3 TRBV10-1 CASSELAELHTQYF
TRBJ1-1 TRBV13 CASSPGRRFMNTEAFF
TRBJ2-2 TRBV7-2 CASSTQGLAGGPPGELFF
TRBJ2-1 TRBV6-6 CASHLTASGSNEQFF
TRBJ2-3 TRBV5-1 CASRYDSVWTDTQYF
TRBJ2-1 TRBV11-3 CASSLGQGAMGSIYNEQFF
TRBJ1-6 TRBV21-1 CASSKGGWMEVNSPLHF
TRBJ2-1 TRBV4-3 CASSQVVDKVKQFF
TRBJ2-2 TRBV7-2 CASSDPGGTGELFF
TRBJ2-3 TRBV6-5 CASSYSVVGGDFTDTQYF
TRBJ2-2 TRBV7-6 CASSLVIASGGFTGELFF
TRBJ1-1 TRBV29-1 CSVEGWDGYTEAFF
TRBJ2-1 TRBV19 CASSWGGGRGVQLEQFF
TRBJ2-5 TRBV14 CASSLLSGGRETQYF
TRBJ1-2 TRBV7-6 CASSFGPSSGYTF
TRBJ2-7 TRBV12-2 CASRLRPSGRGTYEQYF
TRBJ2-7 TRBV7-9 CASSSTGQDILGGEQYF
TRBJ2-2 TRBV7-9 CASRKVVSGELFF
TRBJ2-5 TRBV11-2 CASSLEGPQNRGGETQYF
TRBJ2-7 TRBV4-1 CASSQDWGGSYEQYF
TRBJ1-1 TRBV12-3/TRBV12-4 CASSPSQWEAFF
TRBJ2-1 TRBV28 CASSTLAIYNEQFF
TRBJ2-5 TRBV29-1 CSVRYPGVETQYF
TRBJ2-7 TRBV5-6 CASSQPPGLKPEEYF
TRBJ2-1 TRBV7-8 CASSLTPASRSEQFF
TRBJ2-3 TRBV7-1 CASSSGSGLAGGPGYF
TRBJ2-7 TRBV30 CATGLAGPYEQYF
TRBJ1-1 TRBV12-3/TRBV12-4 CASSSDRAEAFF
TRBJ2-7 TRBV5-1 CASSLVSGTSVYEQYF
TRBJ1-5 TRBV28 CASSSTGEGVNQPQHF
TRBJ2-2 TRBV3-1 CASSPVPGQGSNTGELFF
TRBJ1-2 TRBV28 CASSRPLRAQGYTF
TRBJ2-7 TRBV11-2 CASSLAAGDSSYEQYF
TRBJ2-7 TRBV29-1 CSVEDPRDSGSYEQYF
TRBJ1-1 TRBV7-6 CASRLFDTANTEAFF
TRBJ2-7 TRBV5-1 CASSLTIEHHEQYF
TRBJ2-1 TRBV5-1 CASSRGWTGEDNEQFF
TRBJ2-7 TRBV15 CATSSQNSEQYF
TRBJ2-7 TRBV5-5 CASTVAAGGLYEQYF
TRBJ2-1 TRBV7-2 CASRSTILAGEQFF
TRBJ1-1 TRBV29-1 CSVPTVMNTEAFF
TRBJ2-1 TRBV3-1 CASSQVPSRGPSYNEQFF
TRBJ2-2 TRBV3-1 CASSPESADTGELFF
TRBJ2-3 TRBV6-5 CATARELAGENWDTQYF
TRBJ1-2 TRBV6-2/TRBV6-3 CASSYSMTSRQRIIGYTF
TRBJ1-1 TRBV14 CASSQDLGGNTEAFF
TRBJ2-7 TRBV29-1 CSVLPTSSYEQYF
TRBJ2-2 TRBV12-3/TRBV12-4 CASIFSGELFF